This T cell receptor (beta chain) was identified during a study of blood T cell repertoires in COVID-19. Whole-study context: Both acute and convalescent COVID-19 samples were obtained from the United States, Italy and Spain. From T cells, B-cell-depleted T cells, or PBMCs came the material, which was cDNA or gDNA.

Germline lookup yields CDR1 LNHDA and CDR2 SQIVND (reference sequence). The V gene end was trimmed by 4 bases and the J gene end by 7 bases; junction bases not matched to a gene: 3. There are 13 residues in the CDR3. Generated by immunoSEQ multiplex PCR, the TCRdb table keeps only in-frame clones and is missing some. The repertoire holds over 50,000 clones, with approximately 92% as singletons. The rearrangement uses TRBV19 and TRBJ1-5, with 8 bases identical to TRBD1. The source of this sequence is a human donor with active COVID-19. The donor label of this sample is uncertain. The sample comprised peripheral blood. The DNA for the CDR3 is TGTGCCAGTAGTAGACAGGGGACCCAGCCCCAGCATTTT. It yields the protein CASSRQGTQPQHF.